What follows is one T cell receptor beta chain and its context. The data belong to a study of shared clonotypes between healthy human individuals. With 5 bases removed from V and 11 bases from J, the gap between germline ends came to 16 bases. This CDR3 contains 13 residues. Germline V CDR1 and CDR2: SNHLY, FYNNEI. Naive CD8 cells lacked CD45RO and underwent positive selection for CCR7, leaving out terminally differentiated effector memory CD45RA+ cells. Profiling relied on immunoSEQ multiplex PCR, and the TCRdb table lists in-frame clones only, not all of them. The data hold millions of clones, with approximately 94% observed a single time.

The sample taken for sequencing was naive CD8+ T cells sorted from blood. The gene calls are TRBV2 and TRBJ1-5; tentative D call: TRBD1 (5 bases). The TCR comes from a man between 18 and 29 years old in good health. The CDR3 is CASSWGTGWAQHF. In nucleotides, the CDR3 is TGTGCCAGCAGTTGGGGGACGGGATGGGCCCAGCATTTT.